This T cell receptor beta chain was identified in a study of blood T cell repertoires in COVID-19. Turning to the study itself: The United States, Italy and Spain provided the acute and convalescent COVID-19 samples. From T cells, B-cell-depleted T cells, or PBMCs came the material, which was cDNA or gDNA.

CDR3 length equals 15 residues. With V trimmed by 0 bases and J by 7 bases, 8 bases remained unmatched. Germline CDR1 is MGHRA and CDR2 is YSYEKL. As originally analysed: Reference gene primer amplification gave nucleated cell count estimates. The protocol was immunoSEQ multiplex PCR, while the TCRdb copy is restricted to in-frame clones and leaves out a portion. V and J calls and clone size are as listed in that table; D and trimming were resolved from the DNA. The sample shows under 70,000 clones, 75% to 95% of them seen only once. The receptor was derived from a man at least 80 years old with acute or convalescent COVID-19. The rearrangement joins TRBV4-1 to TRBJ1-2; 7 bases agree with TRBD1. Sequencing was performed on peripheral blood. CDR3: CASSQDVQGVVGYTF. The CDR3 DNA sequence: TGCGCCAGCAGCCAAGATGTGCAGGGGGTAGTTGGCTACACCTTC.